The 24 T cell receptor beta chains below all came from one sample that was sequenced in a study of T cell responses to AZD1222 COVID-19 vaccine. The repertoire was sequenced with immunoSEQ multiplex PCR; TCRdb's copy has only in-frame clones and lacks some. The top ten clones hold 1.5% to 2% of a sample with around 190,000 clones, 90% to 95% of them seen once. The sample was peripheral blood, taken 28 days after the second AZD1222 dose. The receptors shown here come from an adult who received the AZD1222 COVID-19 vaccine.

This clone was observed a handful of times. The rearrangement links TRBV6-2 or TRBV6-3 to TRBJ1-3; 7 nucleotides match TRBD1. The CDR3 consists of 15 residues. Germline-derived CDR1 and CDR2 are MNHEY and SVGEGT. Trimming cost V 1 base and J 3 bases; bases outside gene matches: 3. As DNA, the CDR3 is TGTGCCAGCAGTTACTTGGACAGGCGTGGAAACACCATATATTTT. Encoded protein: CASSYLDRRGNTIYF.

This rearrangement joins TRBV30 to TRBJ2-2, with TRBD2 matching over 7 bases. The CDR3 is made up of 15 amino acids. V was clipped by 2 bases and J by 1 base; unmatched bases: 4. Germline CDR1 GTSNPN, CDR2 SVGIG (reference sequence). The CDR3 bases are TGTGCCTGGAGTTCCCTAGCGGAGAACACCGGGGAGCTGTTTTTT. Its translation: CAWSSLAENTGELFF.

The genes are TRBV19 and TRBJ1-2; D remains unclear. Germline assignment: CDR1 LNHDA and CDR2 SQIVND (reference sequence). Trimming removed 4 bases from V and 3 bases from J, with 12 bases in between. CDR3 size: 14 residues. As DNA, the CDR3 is TGTGCCAGTAGTAATACGGGGAGGGACTATGGCTACACCTTC. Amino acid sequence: CASSNTGRDYGYTF.

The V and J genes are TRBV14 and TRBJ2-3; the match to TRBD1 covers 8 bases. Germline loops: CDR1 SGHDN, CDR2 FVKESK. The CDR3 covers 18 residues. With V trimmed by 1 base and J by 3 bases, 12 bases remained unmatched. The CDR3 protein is CASSQGDRGKGPTDTQYF. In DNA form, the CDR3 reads TGTGCCAGCAGCCAAGGAGACAGGGGAAAAGGGCCTACAGATACGCAGTATTTT.

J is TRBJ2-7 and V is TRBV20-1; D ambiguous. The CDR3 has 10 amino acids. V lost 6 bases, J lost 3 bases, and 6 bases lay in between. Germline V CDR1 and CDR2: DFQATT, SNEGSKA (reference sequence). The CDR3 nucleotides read TGCAGTGCGGCGAACTACGAGCAGTACTTC. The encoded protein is CSAANYEQYF.

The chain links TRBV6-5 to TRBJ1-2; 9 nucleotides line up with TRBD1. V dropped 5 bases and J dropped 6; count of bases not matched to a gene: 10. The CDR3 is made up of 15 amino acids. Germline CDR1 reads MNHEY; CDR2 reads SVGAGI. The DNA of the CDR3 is TGTGCCAGCAGTATCGCCGGGACAGGGAAAAATGGCTACACCTTC. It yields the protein CASSIAGTGKNGYTF.

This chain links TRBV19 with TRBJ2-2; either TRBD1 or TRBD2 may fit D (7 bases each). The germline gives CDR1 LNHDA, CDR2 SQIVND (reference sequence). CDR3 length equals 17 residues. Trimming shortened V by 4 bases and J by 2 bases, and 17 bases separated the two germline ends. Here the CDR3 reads CASSKRGGQVNTGELFF. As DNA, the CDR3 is TGTGCCAGTAGTAAGCGGGGCGGACAGGTTAACACCGGGGAGCTGTTTTTT.

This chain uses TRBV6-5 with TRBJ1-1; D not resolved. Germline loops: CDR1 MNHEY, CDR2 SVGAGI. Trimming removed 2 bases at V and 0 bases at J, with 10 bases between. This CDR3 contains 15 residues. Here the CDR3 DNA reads TGTGCCAGCAGTTACGTCCACTCCATGAACACTGAAGCTTTCTTT. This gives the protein CASSYVHSMNTEAFF.

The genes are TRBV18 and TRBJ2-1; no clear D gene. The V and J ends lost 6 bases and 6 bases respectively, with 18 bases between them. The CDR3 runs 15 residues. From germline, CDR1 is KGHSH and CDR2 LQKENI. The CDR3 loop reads CASSPSWVEGNEQFF. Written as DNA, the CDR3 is TGTGCCAGCTCGCCATCTTGGGTGGAAGGCAATGAGCAGTTCTTC.

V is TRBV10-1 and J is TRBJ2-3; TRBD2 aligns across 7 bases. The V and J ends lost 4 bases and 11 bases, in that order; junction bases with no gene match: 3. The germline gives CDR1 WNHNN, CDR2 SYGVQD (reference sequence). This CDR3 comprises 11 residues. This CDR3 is CASSGLAQQYF. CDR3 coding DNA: TGCGCCAGCAGTGGACTAGCCCAGCAGTATTTT.

The CDR3 bases are TGTGCCAGCAGCTTAAGGGGGACTAGCGGGAGTCCCTACGAGCAGTACTTC. Its translation: CASSLRGTSGSPYEQYF. The chain has TRBV7-9 and TRBJ2-7; 14 bases agree with TRBD2. The CDR3 has 17 residues. Trimming at V came to 2 bases and at J to 2 bases, leaving 5 bases not matched to a gene. Germline V gene data show CDR1 as SEHNR and CDR2 as FQNEAQ (reference sequence). Full variable domain (rest looked up from reference TRBV7-9 and TRBJ2-7): DTGVSQNPRHKITKRGQNVTFRCDPISEHNRLYWYRQTLGQGPEFLTYFQNEAQLEKSRLLSDRFSAERPKGSFSTLEIQRTEQGDSAMYLCASSLRGTSGSPYEQYFGPGTRLTVT.

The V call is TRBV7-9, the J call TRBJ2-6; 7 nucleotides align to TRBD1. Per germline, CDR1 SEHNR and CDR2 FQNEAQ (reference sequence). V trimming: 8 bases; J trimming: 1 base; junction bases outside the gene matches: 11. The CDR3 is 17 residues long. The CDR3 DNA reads TGTGCCAGCGCTATGTGGCAGGGGGTGTCTGGGGCCAACGTCCTGACTTTC. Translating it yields CASAMWQGVSGANVLTF.

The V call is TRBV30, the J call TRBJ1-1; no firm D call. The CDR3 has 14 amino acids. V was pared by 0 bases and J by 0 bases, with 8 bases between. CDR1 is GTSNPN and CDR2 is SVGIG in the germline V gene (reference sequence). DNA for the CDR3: TGTGCCTGGAGTGTACGGCGGTTGAACACTGAAGCTTTCTTT. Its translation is CAWSVRRLNTEAFF. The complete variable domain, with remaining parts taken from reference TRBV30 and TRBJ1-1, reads SQTIHQWPATLVQPVGSPLSLECTVEGTSNPNLYWYRQAAGRGLQLLFYSVGIGQISSEVPQNLSASRPQDRQFILSSKKLLLSDSGFYLCAWSVRRLNTEAFFGQGTRLTVV.

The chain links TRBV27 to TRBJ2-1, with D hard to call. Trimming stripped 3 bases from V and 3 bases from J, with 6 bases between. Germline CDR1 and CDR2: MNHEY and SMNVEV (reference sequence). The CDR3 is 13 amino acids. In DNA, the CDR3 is TGTGCCAGCAGTTTGGACCACTACAATGAGCAGTTCTTC. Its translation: CASSLDHYNEQFF.

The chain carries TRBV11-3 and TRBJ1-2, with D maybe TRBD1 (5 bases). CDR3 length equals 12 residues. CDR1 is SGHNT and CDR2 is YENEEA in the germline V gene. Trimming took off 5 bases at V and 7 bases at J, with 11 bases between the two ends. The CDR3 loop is CASSARVSGYTF. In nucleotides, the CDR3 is TGTGCCAGCAGCGCCAGGGTTTCTGGCTACACCTTC.

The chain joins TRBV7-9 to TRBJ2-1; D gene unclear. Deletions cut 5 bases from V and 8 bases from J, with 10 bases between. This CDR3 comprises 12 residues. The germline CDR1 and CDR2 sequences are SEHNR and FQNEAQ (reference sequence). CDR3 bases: TGTGCCAGCAGCCAGATCGCGGATGAGCAGTTCTTC. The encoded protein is CASSQIADEQFF.

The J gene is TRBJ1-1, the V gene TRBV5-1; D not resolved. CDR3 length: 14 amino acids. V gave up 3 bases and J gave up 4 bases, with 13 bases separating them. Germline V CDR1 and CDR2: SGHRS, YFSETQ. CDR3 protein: CASSSVLSGTEAFF. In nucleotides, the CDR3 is TGCGCCAGCAGCTCCGTCCTATCGGGCACTGAAGCTTTCTTT.

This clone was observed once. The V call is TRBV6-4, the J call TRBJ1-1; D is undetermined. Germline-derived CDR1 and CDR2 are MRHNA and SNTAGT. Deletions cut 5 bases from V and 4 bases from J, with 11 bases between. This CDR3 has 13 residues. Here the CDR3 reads CASSQFSGTEAFF. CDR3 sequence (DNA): TGTGCCAGCAGTCAATTTTCAGGCACTGAAGCTTTCTTT.

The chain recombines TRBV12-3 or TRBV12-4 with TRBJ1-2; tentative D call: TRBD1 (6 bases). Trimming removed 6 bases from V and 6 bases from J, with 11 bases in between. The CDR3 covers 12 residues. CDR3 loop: CASSKTGHGYTF. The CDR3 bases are TGTGCCAGCAGCAAGACAGGTCATGGCTACACCTTC.

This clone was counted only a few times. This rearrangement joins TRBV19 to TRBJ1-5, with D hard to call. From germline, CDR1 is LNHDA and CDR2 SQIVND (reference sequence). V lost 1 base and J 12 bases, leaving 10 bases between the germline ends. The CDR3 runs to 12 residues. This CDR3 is CASSIGTAGQHF. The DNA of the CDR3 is TGTGCCAGTAGTATAGGGACGGCCGGCCAGCATTTT.

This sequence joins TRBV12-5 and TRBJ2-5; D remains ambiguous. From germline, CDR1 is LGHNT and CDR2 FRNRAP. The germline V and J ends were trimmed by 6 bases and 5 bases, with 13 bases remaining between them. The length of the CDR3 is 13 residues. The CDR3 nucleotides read TGTGCTAGTGGCCTGGACGACTTGGAGACCCAGTACTTC. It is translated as CASGLDDLETQYF. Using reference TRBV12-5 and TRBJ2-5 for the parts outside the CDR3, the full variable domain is DARVTQTPRHKVTEMGQEVTMRCQPILGHNTVFWYRQTMMQGLELLAYFRNRAPLDDSGMPKDRFSAEMPDATLATLKIQPSEPRDSAVYFCASGLDDLETQYFGPGTRLLVL.

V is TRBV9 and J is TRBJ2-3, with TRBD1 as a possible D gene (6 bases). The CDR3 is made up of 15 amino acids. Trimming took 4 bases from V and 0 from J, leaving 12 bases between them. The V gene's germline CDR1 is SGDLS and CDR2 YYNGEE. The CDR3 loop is CASSIRGYSTDTQYF. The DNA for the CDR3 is TGTGCCAGCAGCATTAGGGGGTATAGCACAGATACGCAGTATTTT.

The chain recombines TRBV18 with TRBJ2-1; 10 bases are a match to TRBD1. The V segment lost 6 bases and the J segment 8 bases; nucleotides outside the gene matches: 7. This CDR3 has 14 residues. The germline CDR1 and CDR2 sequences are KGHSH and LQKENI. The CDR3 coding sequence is TGTGCCAGCTCGTTGGGACAGGGGAACGATGAGCAGTTCTTC. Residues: CASSLGQGNDEQFF.

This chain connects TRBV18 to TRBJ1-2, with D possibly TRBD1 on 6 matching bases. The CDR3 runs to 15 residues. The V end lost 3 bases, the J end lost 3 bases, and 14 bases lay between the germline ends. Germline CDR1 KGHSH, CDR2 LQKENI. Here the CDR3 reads CASSPGRGQDYGYTF. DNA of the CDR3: TGTGCCAGCTCACCCGGACGGGGGCAAGACTATGGCTACACCTTC.